Presented here are 5 T cell receptor beta chains from one specimen sequenced in a study of blood T cells in healthy people across ages. A J-beta primer mix and a sample-barcoded 5' primer were used in a second PCR of roughly 6 to 11 cycles. TCRdb re-called the 5' RACE reads through MiXCR, storing one row per CDR3 protein. This table holds 1.5 million to 2 million distinct CDR3 sequences, just under 50% found once. The sample taken for sequencing was blood. The receptors originated from a woman between 40 and 50 years old in good health.

The chain carries TRBV6-5 and TRBJ1-2, with TRBD1 as a possible D gene (5 bases). The germline V gene encodes CDR1 MNHEY and CDR2 SVGAGI. The ends were cut back, 7 bases at V and 4 bases at J, with 16 bases in the middle. The CDR3 totals 14 residues. The CDR3 DNA reads as TGTGCCAGCAATAACCGGGACCGCGGCTATGGCTACACCTTC. It is translated as CASNNRDRGYGYTF.

This clonotype came up a few times. The chain uses TRBV7-3 and TRBJ2-3; D call uncertain. V lost 3 bases and J lost 6, with 16 bases in between. CDR1 is SGHTA, CDR2 FQGTGA, per germline. This CDR3 has 15 residues. This chain's CDR3 is CASSLSPSLGDTQYF. CDR3 nucleotide sequence: TGTGCCAGCAGCTTGTCACCCTCCCTGGGGGATACGCAGTATTTT.

This clonotype was observed a few times. The chain couples TRBV6-1 to TRBJ2-1; 12 nucleotides agree with TRBD2. After removal of 6 bases from V and 3 bases from J, the junction contained 18 bases not matched to a gene. CDR1 is MNHNS, CDR2 SASEGT, per germline. The CDR3 is made up of 20 amino acids. In DNA form, the CDR3 reads TGTGCCAGCAGCCGAAACAGACTAGCGGGGGCCCTCCCTGTCTACAATGAGCAGTTCTTC. It encodes CASSRNRLAGALPVYNEQFF.

This chain joins TRBV28 and TRBJ2-7; 9 bases are a match to TRBD1. V was clipped by 5 bases and J by 5 bases; unmatched bases: 7. CDR1 and CDR2 from the germline V gene are MDHEN and SYDVKM. The CDR3 length is 14 residues. The CDR3 nucleotides read TGTGCCAGCAGTGGGGACAGGGTCACCGACGAGCAGTACTTC. This encodes CASSGDRVTDEQYF.

This chain connects TRBV6-2 or TRBV6-3 to TRBJ1-5; a possible D gene is TRBD1 (6 bases). The germline V gene encodes CDR1 MNHEY and CDR2 SVGEGT. CDR3 length: 17 residues. V was clipped by 6 bases and J by 4 bases, with 22 bases between them. The CDR3 bases are TGTGCCAGCAGGCTTCAAGGGGGACCGAAGCTAAATCAGCCCCAGCATTTT. It codes for CASRLQGGPKLNQPQHF.